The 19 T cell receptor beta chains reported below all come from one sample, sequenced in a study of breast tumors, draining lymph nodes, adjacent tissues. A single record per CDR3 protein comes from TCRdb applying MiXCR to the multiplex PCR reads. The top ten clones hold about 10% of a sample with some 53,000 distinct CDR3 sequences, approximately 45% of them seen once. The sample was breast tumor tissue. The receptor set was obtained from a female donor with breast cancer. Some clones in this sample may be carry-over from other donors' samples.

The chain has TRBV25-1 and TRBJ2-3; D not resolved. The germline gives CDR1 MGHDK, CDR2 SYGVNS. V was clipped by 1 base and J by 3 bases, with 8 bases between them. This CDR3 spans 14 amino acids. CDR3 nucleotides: TGTGCCAGCAGTGAATTTGCCCTGACAGATACGCAGTATTTT. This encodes CASSEFALTDTQYF.

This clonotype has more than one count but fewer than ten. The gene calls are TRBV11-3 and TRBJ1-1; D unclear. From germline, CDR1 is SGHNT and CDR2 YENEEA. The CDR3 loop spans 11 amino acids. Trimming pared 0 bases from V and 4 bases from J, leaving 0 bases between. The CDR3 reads CASSLDTEAFF. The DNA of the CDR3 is TGTGCCAGCAGCTTAGACACTGAAGCTTTCTTT.

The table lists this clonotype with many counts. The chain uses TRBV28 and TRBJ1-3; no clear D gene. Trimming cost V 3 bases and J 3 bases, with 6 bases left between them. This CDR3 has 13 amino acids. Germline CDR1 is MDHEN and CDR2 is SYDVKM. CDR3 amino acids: CASSLVNGNTIYF. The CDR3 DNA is TGTGCCAGCAGTTTGGTGAATGGAAACACCATATATTTT.

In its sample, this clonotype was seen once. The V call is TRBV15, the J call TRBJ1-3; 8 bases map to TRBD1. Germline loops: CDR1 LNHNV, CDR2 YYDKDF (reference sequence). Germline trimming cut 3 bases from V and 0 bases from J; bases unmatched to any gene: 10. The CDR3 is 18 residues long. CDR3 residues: CATSRAGTGLPSGNTIYF. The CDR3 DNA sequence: TGTGCCACCAGCAGGGCCGGGACAGGTCTTCCCTCTGGAAACACCATATATTTT.

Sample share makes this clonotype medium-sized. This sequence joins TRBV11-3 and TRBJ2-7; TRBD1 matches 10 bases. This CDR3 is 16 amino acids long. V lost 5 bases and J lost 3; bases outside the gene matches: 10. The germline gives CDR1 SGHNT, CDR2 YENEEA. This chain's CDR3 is CASSHPGQGPIYEQYF. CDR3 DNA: TGTGCCAGCAGCCATCCGGGACAGGGGCCGATCTACGAGCAGTACTTC.

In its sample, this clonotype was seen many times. The CDR3 loop reads CASRGLRGHLASYEQYF. The CDR3 region has the DNA TGTGCCAGCAGGGGGCTCCGAGGACACCTTGCATCCTACGAGCAGTACTTC. The rearrangement joins TRBV6-5 to TRBJ2-7, with D possibly matching TRBD1 (5 bases). Trimming took off 6 bases at V and 1 base at J, with 22 bases between the two ends. Germline CDR1 reads MNHEY; CDR2 reads SVGAGI. The CDR3 loop spans 17 amino acids.

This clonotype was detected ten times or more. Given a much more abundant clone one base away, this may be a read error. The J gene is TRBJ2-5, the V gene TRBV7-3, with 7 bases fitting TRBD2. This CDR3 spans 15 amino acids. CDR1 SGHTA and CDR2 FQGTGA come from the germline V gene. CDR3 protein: CASSFSGSGGETQHF. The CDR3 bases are TGTGCCAGCAGCTTTAGCGGGTCCGGCGGGGAGACCCAGCACTTC.

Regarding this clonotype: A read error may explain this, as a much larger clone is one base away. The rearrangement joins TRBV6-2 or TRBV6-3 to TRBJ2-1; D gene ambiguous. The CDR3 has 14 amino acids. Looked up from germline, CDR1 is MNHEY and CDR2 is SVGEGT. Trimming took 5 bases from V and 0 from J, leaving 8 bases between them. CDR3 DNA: TGTGCCAGCAGTGACGGTGACTCCTACAATGAGCAGTTCTTC. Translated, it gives CASSDGDSYNEQFF.

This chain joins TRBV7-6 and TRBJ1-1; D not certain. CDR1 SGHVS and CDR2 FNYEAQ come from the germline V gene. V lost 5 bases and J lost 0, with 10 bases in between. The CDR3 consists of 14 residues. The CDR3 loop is CASSAQALNTEAFF. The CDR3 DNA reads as TGTGCCAGCAGCGCACAAGCCCTGAACACTGAAGCTTTCTTT.

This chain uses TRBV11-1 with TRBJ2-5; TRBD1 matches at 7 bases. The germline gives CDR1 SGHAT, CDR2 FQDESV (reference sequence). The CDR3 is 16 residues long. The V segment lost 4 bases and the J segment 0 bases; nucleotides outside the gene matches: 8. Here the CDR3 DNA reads TGTGCCAGCAGCTCATCGGGACAGAGGGACCAAGAGACCCAGTACTTC. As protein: CASSSSGQRDQETQYF.

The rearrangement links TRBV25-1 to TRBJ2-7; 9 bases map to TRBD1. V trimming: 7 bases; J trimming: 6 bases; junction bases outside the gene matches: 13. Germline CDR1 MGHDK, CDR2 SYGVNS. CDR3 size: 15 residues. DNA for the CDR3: TGTGCCAGCATGTCCACGGGACAGGGATTCCGCGAGCAGTACTTC. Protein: CASMSTGQGFREQYF.

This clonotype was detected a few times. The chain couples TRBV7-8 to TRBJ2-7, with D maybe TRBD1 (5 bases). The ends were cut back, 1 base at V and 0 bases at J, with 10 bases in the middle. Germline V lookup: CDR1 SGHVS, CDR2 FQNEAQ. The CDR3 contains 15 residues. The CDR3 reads CASSLVQGPSYEQYF. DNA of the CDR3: TGTGCCAGCAGCTTAGTGCAGGGCCCCTCCTACGAGCAGTACTTC.

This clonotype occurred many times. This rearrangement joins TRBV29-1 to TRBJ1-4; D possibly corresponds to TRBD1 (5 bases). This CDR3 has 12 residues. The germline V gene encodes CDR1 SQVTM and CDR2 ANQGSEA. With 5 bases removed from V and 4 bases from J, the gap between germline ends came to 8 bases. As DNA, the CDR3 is TGCAGCGTTTTCCAGGGTAATGAAAAACTGTTTTTT. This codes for CSVFQGNEKLFF.

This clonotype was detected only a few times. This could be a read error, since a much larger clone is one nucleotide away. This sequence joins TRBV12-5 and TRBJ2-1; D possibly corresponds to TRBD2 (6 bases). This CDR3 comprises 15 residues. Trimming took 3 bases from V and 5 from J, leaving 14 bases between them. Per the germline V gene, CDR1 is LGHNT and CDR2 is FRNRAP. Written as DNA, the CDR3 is TGTGCTAGTGGTTTCGGGGGATCTTTACACAATGAGCAGTTCTTC. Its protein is CASGFGGSLHNEQFF.

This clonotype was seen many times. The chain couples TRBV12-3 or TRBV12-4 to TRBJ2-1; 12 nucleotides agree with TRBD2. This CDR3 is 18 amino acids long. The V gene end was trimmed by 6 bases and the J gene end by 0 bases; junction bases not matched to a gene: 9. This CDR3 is CASSRRTSGKSSYNEQFF. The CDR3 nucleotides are TGTGCCAGCAGCCGGCGGACTAGCGGGAAGAGCTCCTACAATGAGCAGTTCTTC.

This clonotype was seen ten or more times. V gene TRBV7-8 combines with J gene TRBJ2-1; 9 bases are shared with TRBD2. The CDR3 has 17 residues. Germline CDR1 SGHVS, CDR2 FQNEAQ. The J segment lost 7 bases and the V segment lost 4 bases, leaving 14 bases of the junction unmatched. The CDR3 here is CASSSPGGSGRGNEQFF. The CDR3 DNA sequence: TGTGCCAGCAGCTCCCCGGGCGGTAGCGGGAGAGGGAATGAGCAGTTCTTC.

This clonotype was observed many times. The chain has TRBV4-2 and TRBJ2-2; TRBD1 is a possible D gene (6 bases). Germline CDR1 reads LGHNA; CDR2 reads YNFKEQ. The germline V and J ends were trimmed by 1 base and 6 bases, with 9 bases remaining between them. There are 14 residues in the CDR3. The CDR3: CASSQVGGAGELFF. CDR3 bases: TGTGCCAGCAGCCAAGTAGGGGGTGCCGGGGAGCTGTTTTTT.

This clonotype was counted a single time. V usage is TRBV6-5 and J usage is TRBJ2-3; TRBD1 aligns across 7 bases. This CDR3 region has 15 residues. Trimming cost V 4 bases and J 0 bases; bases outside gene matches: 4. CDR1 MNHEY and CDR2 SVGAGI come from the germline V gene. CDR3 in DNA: TGTGCCAGCAGTTTGACAGGGCAAAGCACAGATACGCAGTATTTT. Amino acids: CASSLTGQSTDTQYF.

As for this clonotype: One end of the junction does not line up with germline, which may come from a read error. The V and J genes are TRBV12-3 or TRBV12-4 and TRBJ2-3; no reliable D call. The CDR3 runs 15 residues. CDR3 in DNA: TGTGCCGGCAGACACCCCTCGGGTACCACAGATACGCAGTATTTT. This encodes CAGRHPSGTTDTQYF.